The 20 T cell receptor beta chains below all came from one sample that was sequenced in a study of regulatory T cells in long-lasting Graves disease. Construction of the TCR beta libraries employed iRepertoire HTBI primers in conjunction with Arm-PCR of CDR3 regions. One entry per CDR3 protein, called by TCRdb with MiXCR from the multiplex PCR reads. The sample shows 450,000 to 600,000 distinct CDR3 sequences, approximately 13% of them seen only once. Time point meaning: newly diagnosed GD, antithyroid drugs for less than 3 months. Extracted PBMC RNA gave rise to the TCR library. This same sample was also taken into another study, of T cells in Graves' hyperthyroidism and ophthalmopathy.

The specimen was peripheral blood mononuclear cells (PBMCs), collected at new diagnosis, from a patient treated with antithyroid drugs. The receptors were sampled from a man in his thirties or forties with Graves disease.

Note on this clonotype: Being one base from a much bigger clone, this may be a read error. V usage is TRBV28 and J usage is TRBJ2-7; 11 bases are shared with TRBD2. The CDR3 length is 14 residues. V trimming: 7 bases; J trimming: 4 bases; junction bases outside the gene matches: 6. The germline CDR1 and CDR2 sequences are MDHEN and SYDVKM. The CDR3 loop is CASTTGTSGYEQYF. DNA of the CDR3: TGTGCCAGCACCACCGGGACTAGCGGTTACGAGCAGTACTTC.

This clonotype was counted ten times or more. The gene calls are TRBV20-1 and TRBJ1-1; D might be TRBD1 (5 bases). Germline V CDR1 and CDR2: DFQATT, SNEGSKA (reference sequence). V lost 5 bases, J lost 1 base, and 14 bases lay in between. CDR3 size: 14 residues. CDR3 protein: CSAGEGPENTEAFF. The CDR3 DNA sequence: TGCAGTGCTGGGGAGGGACCGGAGAACACTGAAGCTTTCTTT.

This clonotype has ten or more counts. V usage is TRBV12-3 or TRBV12-4 and J usage is TRBJ1-1, with 8 bases aligning to TRBD1. V gave up 6 bases and J gave up 3 bases; unmatched junction bases: 12. The CDR3 runs 16 residues. The CDR3 loop is CASSSRVRGPHTEAFF. In DNA, the CDR3 is TGTGCCAGCAGCTCCCGGGTCAGGGGGCCGCACACTGAAGCTTTCTTT.

As regards this clonotype: A much larger clone differs by one base, so this may be a read error. The conserved phenylalanine or tryptophan normally closing the CDR3 is absent here, so this likely arose from a read error. The chain joins TRBV20-1 to TRBJ2-1, with D tentatively TRBD2 (5 bases). The J call is uncertain, as TRBJ2-5 better fits the DNA end. This CDR3 has 16 residues. Germline CDR1 DFQATT, CDR2 SNEGSKA (reference sequence). The CDR3 region has the DNA TGCAGTGCTAGAGGGCCGACACGTCCCCCGGGGGAGACCCAGTACCTC. Protein sequence: CSARGPTRPPGETQYL.

This clonotype was seen repeatedly, ten times or more. The chain uses TRBV6-1 and TRBJ2-1; D unresolved. The CDR3 length is 14 residues. The V end lost 8 bases, the J end lost 5 bases, and 16 bases lay between the germline ends. Germline-derived CDR1 and CDR2 are MNHNS and SASEGT. The CDR3 reads CASEAMLQDNEQFF. The CDR3 nucleotides are TGTGCCAGCGAAGCAATGCTTCAGGACAATGAGCAGTTCTTC.

This clonotype came up many times. The CDR3 DNA is TGTGCCAGCAGTTTATGGAGTCAGGGAGGAGGAGGCTACACCTTC. As protein: CASSLWSQGGGGYTF. This sequence joins TRBV2 and TRBJ1-2; D may be TRBD1 (5 bases). Germline assignment: CDR1 SNHLY and CDR2 FYNNEI. The V and J ends lost 5 bases and 8 bases respectively, with 21 bases between them. The CDR3 has 15 amino acids. Full variable domain (outside the CDR3, taken from reference TRBV2 and TRBJ1-2): EPEVTQTPSHQVTQMGQEVILRCVPISNHLYFYWYRQILGQKVEFLVSFYNNEISEKSEIFDDQFSVERPDGSNFTLKIRSTKLEDSAMYFCASSLWSQGGGGYTFGSGTRLTVV.

This clonotype was counted between two and nine times. This chain joins TRBV20-1 and TRBJ2-1; D unresolved. The V end lost 3 bases, the J end lost 6 bases, and 6 bases lay between the germline ends. This CDR3 is built from 11 residues. Germline V gene data show CDR1 as DFQATT and CDR2 as SNEGSKA (reference sequence). As DNA, the CDR3 is TGCAGTGCTAGTGCATTCAATGAGCAGTTCTTC. Translated, it gives CSASAFNEQFF.

This clonotype has a count of ten or more. The chain links TRBV12-3 or TRBV12-4 to TRBJ1-2; D is unclear. The CDR3 is 15 residues long. V was cut by 10 bases and J by 5 bases, with 23 bases left in between. CDR3: CANRRKAQDLYGYTF. For the CDR3, the DNA is TGTGCCAACAGACGGAAGGCCCAGGACCTATATGGCTACACCTTC.

Many counts were recorded for this clonotype. The CDR3 loop is CSARAGTQYF. The CDR3 DNA follows: TGCAGTGCTAGAGCGGGGACCCAGTACTTC. The chain joins TRBV20-1 to TRBJ2-5; D ambiguous. CDR1 is DFQATT and CDR2 is SNEGSKA in the germline V gene (reference sequence). The CDR3 length is 10 residues. V lost 1 base to trimming and J lost 7 bases, with 4 bases between them.

The rearrangement uses TRBV15 and TRBJ2-1, with D perhaps TRBD1 or TRBD2 (5 bases each). The CDR3 sequence is 16 residues long. Germline V gene sequence: CDR1 LNHNV, CDR2 YYDKDF (reference sequence). V was cut by 0 bases and J by 12 bases, with 21 bases left in between. This CDR3 is CATSRDISGALKGQFF. Written as DNA, the CDR3 is TGTGCCACCAGCAGAGATATTTCCGGGGCCCTTAAAGGGCAGTTCTTC.

The chain carries TRBV27 and TRBJ2-7; 8 bases align to TRBD2. This CDR3 contains 14 residues. Germline values: CDR1 MNHEY, CDR2 SMNVEV (reference sequence). The V and J ends lost 5 bases and 2 bases, in that order; junction bases with no gene match: 5. The CDR3 nucleotides read TGTGCCAGCAGTACGACTAGCGACCCCTACGAGCAGTACTTC. It specifies CASSTTSDPYEQYF.

This clonotype was seen repeatedly, ten times or more. This rearrangement joins TRBV12-3 or TRBV12-4 to TRBJ2-7, with 9 bases that match TRBD1. The V segment lost 6 bases and the J segment 5 bases; nucleotides outside the gene matches: 8. The CDR3 has 14 amino acids. Written as DNA, the CDR3 is TGTGCCAGCAGCCCCCGACAGGGGGACCACGAGCAGTACTTC. This codes for CASSPRQGDHEQYF.

This clonotype has a count of ten or more. One end of the junction varies from germline; a read error may be responsible. The chain carries TRBV5-1 and TRBJ2-3; D is ambiguous. This CDR3 has 13 amino acids. In germline, CDR1 is SGHRS, CDR2 YFSETQ. The CDR3 here is CASSLGGTDTQYF. In DNA, the CDR3 is TGTGCCAGCAGCTTAGGAGGCACAGATACGCAGTATTTT.

V usage is TRBV30 and J usage is TRBJ2-7, with TRBD1 as a possible D gene (6 bases). The CDR3 consists of 14 residues. V dropped 3 bases and J dropped 6 bases, with 18 bases sitting between them. Germline CDR1 and CDR2: GTSNPN and SVGIG (reference sequence). CDR3 in DNA: TGTGCCTGGAGGATACCCGGGACATACCGCGAGCAGTACTTC. Translating it yields CAWRIPGTYREQYF.

This clonotype was recorded at least ten times. The chain combines TRBV27 with TRBJ1-2, with D unresolved. Trimming removed 0 bases at V and 4 bases at J, with 9 bases between. This CDR3 comprises 14 residues. Looked up from germline, CDR1 is MNHEY and CDR2 is SMNVEV (reference sequence). CDR3 protein: CASSLSGRAYGYTF. In DNA, the CDR3 is TGTGCCAGCAGTTTATCCGGGCGAGCCTATGGCTACACCTTC.

This clonotype was found many times. The rearrangement joins TRBV20-1 to TRBJ2-7; D is perhaps TRBD1 (5 bases). The CDR3 runs 14 residues. The V end lost 2 bases, the J end lost 2 bases, and 13 bases lay between the germline ends. Per germline, CDR1 DFQATT and CDR2 SNEGSKA (reference sequence). The CDR3 bases are TGCAGTGCTAGATCGCCGACGGACACCTACGAGCAGTACTTC. It is translated as CSARSPTDTYEQYF.

This clonotype was recorded at least ten times. V gene TRBV29-1 combines with J gene TRBJ2-7, with a tentative D call TRBD1 (6 bases). This CDR3 has 16 residues. The V gene's germline CDR1 is SQVTM and CDR2 ANQGSEA. Trimming shortened V by 4 bases and J by 6 bases, and 25 bases separated the two germline ends. In DNA form, the CDR3 reads TGCAGCGTTGTTAGCCAGGGGCACGGGGCGTTGCCCGAGCAGTACTTC. This codes for CSVVSQGHGALPEQYF.

There are a few counts of this clonotype. V is TRBV18 and J is TRBJ2-7, with D perhaps TRBD2 (7 bases). CDR1 and CDR2 (germline): KGHSH, LQKENI. The CDR3 length is 14 residues. With 2 bases removed from V and 5 bases from J, the gap between germline ends came to 13 bases. Here the CDR3 reads CASSPSGGWHEQYF. CDR3 in DNA: TGTGCCAGCTCACCATCGGGGGGCTGGCACGAGCAGTACTTC.

This clonotype has at least ten counts. The CDR3 DNA reads as TGCGCCAGCAGCTGGACCGGGACTGATCTCTACGAGCAGTACTTC. As protein: CASSWTGTDLYEQYF. The V call is TRBV5-1, the J call TRBJ2-7; D might be TRBD2 (6 bases). The V and J ends lost 3 bases and 3 bases respectively, with 16 bases between them. There are 15 residues in the CDR3. Germline loops: CDR1 SGHRS, CDR2 YFSETQ.

This chain joins TRBV7-8 and TRBJ2-7; D is perhaps TRBD1 (6 bases). The CDR3 is 17 amino acids. Trimming cost V 0 bases and J 2 bases, with 17 bases left between them. The V gene's germline CDR1 is SGHVS and CDR2 FQNEAQ. The CDR3 loop is CASSLAVTGSLPYEQYF. CDR3 bases: TGTGCCAGCAGCTTAGCTGTTACAGGGTCCCTCCCCTACGAGCAGTACTTC.